Shown below are 21 T cell receptor beta chains from a single sample sequenced in a study of T cells in Graves' hyperthyroidism and ophthalmopathy (dated by TCRdb to between 2018 and 2021). The library was built by means of multiplex PCR. The sequencer was an Illumina HiSeq 2000. TCR beta CDR3 regions were amplified from RNA transcripts. For the first round of RT-PCR on the TCR CDR3, the HTBI primer set was used together with the Qiagen OneStep RT-PCR kit. TCRdb's own reprocessing of the public reads used fastp at Q25 and MiXCR and kept productive beta chains. Identical CDR3 protein sequences are pooled into one entry, listed with their most common genes and DNA. Here the sample has about 380,000 distinct CDR3 sequences; approximately 18% occur a single time. The ten largest clones represent 40% of the sample. The sequenced material came from blood. These receptor sequences come from a man aged 18 to 30 with Graves' ophthalmopathy.

The table lists this clonotype with a few counts. The chain carries TRBV9 and TRBJ2-3; a weak D match, TRBD1 (6 bases). Germline lookup yields CDR1 SGDLS and CDR2 YYNGEE. This CDR3 is built from 15 residues. Trimming shortened V by 6 bases and J by 2 bases, and 16 bases separated the two germline ends. CDR3 sequence (DNA): TGTGCCAGCACCCCCGAAGGACAGCTCACAGATACGCAGTATTTT. It codes for CASTPEGQLTDTQYF.

This clonotype came up many times. The chain joins TRBV12-3 or TRBV12-4 to TRBJ1-6; no clear D gene. The CDR3 loop spans 14 amino acids. Trimming removed 3 bases at V and 6 bases at J, with 9 bases between. This CDR3 reads CASSLQAGNSPLHF. DNA for the CDR3: TGTGCCAGCAGTTTGCAGGCTGGTAATTCACCCCTCCACTTT.

This clonotype was counted ten times or more. The chain couples TRBV20-1 to TRBJ2-7; TRBD1 agrees at 9 bases. J was trimmed by 3 bases and V by 1 base; bases with no gene match: 7. CDR3 length: 15 amino acids. Germline V gene lookup returns CDR1 DFQATT and CDR2 SNEGSKA (reference sequence). The CDR3 reads CSARGLGQGNYEQYF. Written as DNA, the CDR3 is TGCAGTGCTAGAGGCCTGGGACAGGGAAACTACGAGCAGTACTTC.

This clonotype was counted many times. The rearrangement joins TRBV20-1 to TRBJ1-4, with D hard to call. This CDR3 contains 12 residues. Trimming removed 3 bases from V and 8 bases from J, with 10 bases in between. Germline loops: CDR1 DFQATT, CDR2 SNEGSKA (reference sequence). The CDR3 coding sequence is TGCAGTGCTAGGCCCCCGGGGGAAAAACTGTTTTTT. This encodes CSARPPGEKLFF.

This clonotype was found a few times. The chain uses TRBV10-3 and TRBJ2-2, with D uncertain. This CDR3 has 12 residues. With 3 bases removed from V and 5 bases from J, the gap between germline ends came to 4 bases. Germline CDR1 reads ENHRY; CDR2 reads SYGVKD. CDR3 DNA: TGTGCCATCAGTGATCTAACCGGGGAGCTGTTTTTT. It specifies CAISDLTGELFF.

The CDR3 spells CASSQDKGRVTEAFF. DNA of the CDR3: TGCGCCAGCAGCCAAGATAAGGGGAGGGTCACTGAAGCTTTCTTT. V and J are TRBV4-1 and TRBJ1-1; D perhaps matches TRBD1 (5 bases). Between the trimmed V and J ends, which lost 0 bases and 4 bases, there was a span of 12 bases. The germline V gene encodes CDR1 MGHRA and CDR2 YSYEKL. The CDR3 has 15 amino acids.

In regard to this clonotype: The junction and the germline gene differ at one end; a read error may be behind it. The chain has TRBV7-7 and TRBJ2-1; the D gene could be TRBD1 or TRBD2 (6 bases each). CDR3 length: 17 residues. Germline V gives CDR1 SSHAT, CDR2 FNYEAQ (reference sequence). CDR3 DNA: TGTGCTAGCAGCCCAGCAAACGGGGGCGGCTCCTACAATGAGCAGTTCTTC. It yields the protein CASSPANGGGSYNEQFF.

This clonotype showed up just a few times. The rearrangement links TRBV15 to TRBJ2-5; D gene uncertain. CDR1 LNHNV and CDR2 YYDKDF come from the germline V gene (reference sequence). The CDR3 length is 16 residues. V gave up 0 bases and J gave up 1 base, with 12 bases separating them. The CDR3 nucleotides read TGTGCCACCAGCAGAGACCTCCGCCAGGTCCAAGAGACCCAGTACTTC. Translating it yields CATSRDLRQVQETQYF.

This clonotype appeared many times. The rearrangement joins TRBV15 to TRBJ2-3; maybe TRBD1 (6 bases). CDR3 length: 16 amino acids. The V and J ends lost 1 base and 5 bases respectively, with 16 bases between them. Germline loops: CDR1 LNHNV, CDR2 YYDKDF (reference sequence). The CDR3 region has the DNA TGTGCCACCAGCAGAGGGGTTACAGGGTCGGGAGATACGCAGTATTTT. It codes for CATSRGVTGSGDTQYF.

This clonotype was observed at least ten times. The rearrangement joins TRBV2 to TRBJ2-7; no definite D call. The germline V and J ends were trimmed by 1 base and 8 bases, with 0 bases remaining between them. This CDR3 is 9 amino acids long. Germline V gives CDR1 SNHLY, CDR2 FYNNEI. CDR3 region: CASSEEQYF. CDR3 nucleotides: TGTGCCAGCAGTGAAGAGCAGTACTTC.

J is TRBJ2-4 and V is TRBV5-1, with D possibly matching TRBD2 (7 bases). CDR1 is SGHRS and CDR2 is YFSETQ in the germline V gene. The CDR3 has 18 amino acids. V was pared by 1 base and J by 0 bases, with 17 bases between. The CDR3: CASSLTGGQTLAKNIQYF. The CDR3 DNA sequence: TGCGCCAGCAGCTTGACGGGAGGACAGACATTAGCCAAAAACATTCAGTACTTC. The variable domain in full, with the rest retrieved from reference TRBV5-1 and TRBJ2-4, is KAGVTQTPRYLIKTRGQQVTLSCSPISGHRSVSWYQQTPGQGLQFLFEYFSETQRNKGNFPGRFSGRQFSNSRSEMNVSTLELGDSALYLCASSLTGGQTLAKNIQYFGAGTRLSVL.

This clonotype has more than one count but fewer than ten. The V gene is TRBV20-1, the J gene TRBJ1-1; 8 bases are a match to TRBD1. The CDR3 runs 16 residues. V gave up 0 bases and J gave up 5 bases; unmatched junction bases: 11. Germline V gene data show CDR1 as DFQATT and CDR2 as SNEGSKA (reference sequence). The chain's CDR3 is CSARDPETGDGTEAFF. DNA for the CDR3: TGCAGTGCTAGAGACCCCGAGACAGGGGATGGGACTGAAGCTTTCTTT.

A word on this clonotype: This sequence may be a read error, since a much larger clone differs from it by one base. The CDR3 sequence: CASSPQVPPEAFF. The CDR3 DNA reads TGTGCCAGCTCACCACAGGTCCCCCCTGAAGCTTTCTTT. The V gene is TRBV18, the J gene TRBJ1-1, with D unclear. CDR3 length equals 13 residues. With 1 base removed from V and 6 bases from J, the gap between germline ends came to 9 bases. The germline V gene has CDR1 KGHSH and CDR2 LQKENI.

At least ten counts were recorded for this clonotype. The J gene is TRBJ1-1, the V gene TRBV3-1, with D perhaps matching TRBD1 (6 bases). V gave up 0 bases and J gave up 8 bases, with 10 bases separating them. CDR1 LGHDT and CDR2 YNNKEL come from the germline V gene (reference sequence). This CDR3 is 13 amino acids long. This chain's CDR3 is CASSQDFRGEAFF. The CDR3 DNA reads as TGTGCCAGCAGCCAAGATTTCAGGGGAGAAGCTTTCTTT. Drawing the rest from reference TRBV3-1 and TRBJ1-1, the complete variable domain is DTAVSQTPKYLVTQMGNDKSIKCEQNLGHDTMYWYKQDSKKFLKIMFSYNNKELIINETVPNRFSPKSPDKAHLNLHINSLELGDSAVYFCASSQDFRGEAFFGQGTRLTVV.

This clonotype was seen at least ten times. The CDR3 loop reads CASSLQTGVADEQFF. Written as DNA, the CDR3 is TGTGCCAGCAGCTTGCAGACAGGTGTAGCGGATGAGCAGTTCTTC. V and J are TRBV7-2 and TRBJ2-1; TRBD1 or TRBD2 may be the D gene (6 bases each). The V end lost 3 bases, the J end lost 8 bases, and 17 bases lay between the germline ends. The CDR3 spans 15 residues. Per the germline V gene, CDR1 is SGHTA and CDR2 is FQGNSA.

This clonotype was counted many times. J is TRBJ1-4 and V is TRBV9; TRBD1 agrees at 9 bases. Germline loops: CDR1 SGDLS, CDR2 YYNGEE. The CDR3 covers 16 residues. The J segment lost 7 bases and the V segment lost 0 bases, leaving 7 bases of the junction unmatched. The CDR3 is CASSVGTGDGSEKLFF. The CDR3 region has the DNA TGTGCCAGCAGCGTAGGGACAGGGGATGGTAGTGAAAAACTGTTTTTT.

This clonotype has at least ten counts. This chain connects TRBV28 to TRBJ1-2; the D gene is possibly TRBD1 (6 bases). This CDR3 is built from 11 residues. Trimming stripped 5 bases from V and 7 bases from J, with 8 bases between. CDR1 is MDHEN and CDR2 is SYDVKM in the germline V gene. DNA for the CDR3: TGTGCCAGCAGTACAGGGAGTGGCTACACCTTC. It encodes CASSTGSGYTF.

The chain has TRBV19 and TRBJ2-3; D possibly corresponds to TRBD1 (6 bases). V was trimmed by 4 bases and J by 4 bases, leaving 15 bases between them. Per germline, CDR1 LNHDA and CDR2 SQIVND (reference sequence). The CDR3 is made up of 15 amino acids. CDR3 nucleotide sequence: TGTGCCAGTAGTAGTAAACAGGGTTTCGCAGATACGCAGTATTTT. It encodes CASSSKQGFADTQYF.

This clonotype was seen more than once but under ten times. This chain joins TRBV4-1 and TRBJ1-2; D gene unclear. Trimming removed 7 bases at V and 10 bases at J, with 16 bases between. Per the germline V gene, CDR1 is MGHRA and CDR2 is YSYEKL. The CDR3 loop spans 12 amino acids. The CDR3 protein is CASKAASTDYTF. The CDR3 DNA reads TGCGCCAGCAAGGCGGCCTCCACTGACTACACCTTC.

In its sample, this clonotype was seen many times. This rearrangement joins TRBV3-1 to TRBJ1-1; TRBD1 agrees at 8 bases. The germline CDR1 and CDR2 sequences are LGHDT and YNNKEL (reference sequence). V lost 4 bases and J lost 5; bases outside the gene matches: 9. The CDR3 spans 15 residues. The CDR3 loop reads CASSPTQGAGTEAFF. In DNA form, the CDR3 reads TGTGCCAGCAGCCCTACCCAGGGGGCAGGTACTGAAGCTTTCTTT.

Ten or more counts support this clonotype. J is TRBJ1-1 and V is TRBV5-1; tentatively, D is TRBD1 (6 bases). From germline, CDR1 is SGHRS and CDR2 YFSETQ. V was clipped by 0 bases and J by 5 bases, with 8 bases between them. The CDR3 extends over 13 amino acids. The CDR3 DNA sequence: TGCGCCAGCAGCTTGGCCCAGGGGACTGAAGCTTTCTTT. It encodes CASSLAQGTEAFF.